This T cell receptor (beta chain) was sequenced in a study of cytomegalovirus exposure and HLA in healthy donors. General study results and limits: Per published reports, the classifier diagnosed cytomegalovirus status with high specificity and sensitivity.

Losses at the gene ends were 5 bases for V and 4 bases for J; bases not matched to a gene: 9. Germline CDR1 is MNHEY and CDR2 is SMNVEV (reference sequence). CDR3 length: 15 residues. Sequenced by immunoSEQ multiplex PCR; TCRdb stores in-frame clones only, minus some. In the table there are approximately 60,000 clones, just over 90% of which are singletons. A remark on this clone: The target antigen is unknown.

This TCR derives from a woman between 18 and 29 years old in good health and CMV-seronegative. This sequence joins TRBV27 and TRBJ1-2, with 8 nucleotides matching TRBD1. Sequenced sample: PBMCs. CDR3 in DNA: TGTGCCAGCAGTCTTACAGGGGGGGAAAGCTATGGCTACACCTTC. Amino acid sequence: CASSLTGGESYGYTF.